One and the same sample provided the 12 T cell receptor beta chains below, sequenced in a study of long-term antiretroviral therapy in people with HIV. This was the immunoSEQ v3.0 assay at survey level. The table came from immunoSEQ multiplex PCR; TCRdb's copy has only in-frame clones and leaves some out. The sample holds 35,000 to 45,000 clones, roughly four fifths seen once. Sequences were derived from unsorted PBMCs, sampled 0.3 years after starting antiretroviral therapy. The origin of the receptors is a man aged 18 to 29 with HIV.

The genes are TRBV7-2 and TRBJ1-1; the D gene is possibly TRBD1 (6 bases). CDR1 is SGHTA and CDR2 is FQGNSA in the germline V gene. The CDR3 is made up of 17 amino acids. V gave up 4 bases and J gave up 4 bases, with 22 bases separating them. The CDR3 loop reads CASSSTGTMRGGTEAFF. The DNA of the CDR3 is TGTGCCAGCAGCTCCACCGGGACAATGCGTGGAGGCACTGAAGCTTTCTTT. Full variable domain (rest looked up from reference TRBV7-2 and TRBJ1-1): GAGVSQSPSNKVTEKGKDVELRCDPISGHTALYWYRQSLGQGLEFLIYFQGNSAPDKSGLPSDRFSAERTGGSVSTLTIQRTQQEDSAVYLCASSSTGTMRGGTEAFFGQGTRLTVV.

The chain links TRBV27 to TRBJ2-6; D unclear. In germline, CDR1 is MNHEY, CDR2 SMNVEV (reference sequence). The CDR3 sequence is 15 residues long. V was clipped by 5 bases and J by 0 bases, with 8 bases between them. CDR3 region: CASSRDGSGANVLTF. DNA for the CDR3: TGTGCCAGCAGTAGAGACGGCTCTGGGGCCAACGTCCTGACTTTC.

The chain couples TRBV7-2 to TRBJ2-1; D may be TRBD2 (5 bases). The length of the CDR3 is 13 residues. V was pared by 3 bases and J by 3 bases, with 6 bases between. Germline CDR1 and CDR2: SGHTA and FQGNSA. This CDR3 is CASSFRDYNEQFF. The CDR3, as DNA: TGTGCCAGCAGCTTCCGGGACTACAATGAGCAGTTCTTC. Complete variable domain (other parts from reference TRBV7-2 and TRBJ2-1): GAGVSQSPSNKVTEKGKDVELRCDPISGHTALYWYRQSLGQGLEFLIYFQGNSAPDKSGLPSDRFSAERTGGSVSTLTIQRTQQEDSAVYLCASSFRDYNEQFFGPGTRLTVL.

The chain joins TRBV4-3 to TRBJ2-1, with 9 bases fitting TRBD2. CDR1 is LGHNA and CDR2 is YSLEER in the germline V gene. The CDR3 is 13 residues long. With 8 bases clipped from V and 5 bases from J, the junction kept 4 bases outside the gene matches. CDR3 sequence reads: CASSGLADNEQFF. The CDR3 region has the DNA TGCGCCAGCTCGGGACTAGCTGACAATGAGCAGTTCTTC.

In DNA form, the CDR3 reads TGCAGCGTTCCCCCCTCGCCGGGACGGCATGAAGCTTTCTTT. It encodes CSVPPSPGRHEAFF. This chain uses TRBV29-1 with TRBJ1-1; D possibly corresponds to TRBD1 (5 bases). Trimming removed 5 bases from V and 7 bases from J, with 20 bases in between. The CDR3 is made up of 14 amino acids. Germline V CDR1 and CDR2: SQVTM, ANQGSEA.

Details on this clone: Germline and junction disagree at one end, which may indicate a read error. The rearrangement uses TRBV5-1 and TRBJ1-2; no clear D. CDR1 is SGHRS, CDR2 YFSETQ, per germline. The CDR3 runs 12 residues. CDR3 loop: CASSLAGVGSDF. In nucleotides, the CDR3 is TGCGCCAGCAGCTTGGCCGGCGTGGGATCGGACTTC.

As to this clone: The junction shows a germline mismatch at one end, possibly a read error. The chain couples TRBV9 to TRBJ1-3, with D perhaps TRBD1 (6 bases). The length of the CDR3 is 13 residues. Germline assignment: CDR1 SGDLS and CDR2 YYNGEE. CDR3 DNA sequence: TGTGCCAGCAGCGTAGATGGGGGCGACGACCTACATTTT. Its protein product is CASSVDGGDDLHF.

The V and J genes are TRBV28 and TRBJ1-2, with D unresolved. The CDR3 covers 12 residues. The germline gives CDR1 MDHEN, CDR2 SYDVKM. Between the trimmed V and J ends, which lost 10 bases and 2 bases, there was a span of 11 bases. The CDR3 loop is CATSRTNYGYTF. In DNA, the CDR3 is TGTGCCACATCCCGGACGAACTATGGCTACACCTTC.

The sample holds one count of this clone. The chain has TRBV5-4 and TRBJ1-1, with a possible D match to TRBD1 (6 bases). The CDR3 is 12 residues long. The V and J ends lost 7 bases and 3 bases respectively, with 10 bases between them. Germline V gene data show CDR1 as SGHNT and CDR2 as YYREEE (reference sequence). CDR3 sequence reads: CASSQGYTEAFF. The CDR3 DNA is TGTGCCAGCTCTCAGGGGTACACTGAAGCTTTCTTT.

V is TRBV18 and J is TRBJ2-7; D not resolved. V lost 4 bases and J 6 bases, leaving 13 bases between the germline ends. The germline gives CDR1 KGHSH, CDR2 LQKENI. The CDR3 has 13 residues. CDR3 protein: CASSLDTAREQYF. CDR3 DNA sequence: TGTGCCAGCTCACTTGACACCGCACGCGAGCAGTACTTC.

This rearrangement joins TRBV18 to TRBJ2-7; perhaps TRBD2 as D (6 bases). The germline V and J ends were trimmed by 3 bases and 5 bases, with 17 bases remaining between them. The CDR3 extends over 15 amino acids. CDR1 is KGHSH and CDR2 is LQKENI in the germline V gene. The CDR3: CASSPRSGSRDEQYF. The CDR3 nucleotides are TGTGCCAGCTCACCGAGATCCGGGAGTCGGGACGAGCAGTACTTC.

The chain has TRBV6-5 and TRBJ2-7; a weak D match, TRBD1 (7 bases). V was cut by 0 bases and J by 6 bases, with 12 bases left in between. This CDR3 is 14 amino acids long. CDR1 is MNHEY, CDR2 SVGAGI, per germline. The CDR3 sequence is CASSYSEEGAEQYF. CDR3 bases: TGTGCCAGCAGTTACTCAGAGGAGGGGGCCGAGCAGTACTTC.